Below are 17 T cell receptor beta chains sequenced from a single sample in a study of T cells after yellow fever vaccination (dated by TCRdb to between 2018 and 2020). Receptor amplification or capture employed 5' RACE. TCRdb lists the instrument as Illumina NovaSeq 6000. The public reads were reprocessed in TCRdb via fastp at Q25 and MiXCR, keeping in-frame beta chains. A single entry per CDR3 protein holds the most common genes and DNA from its merged rows. Here the sample has 200,000 to 300,000 distinct CDR3 sequences; approximately 3.5% occur a single time. Around a fifth of the sample is in the top ten clones. Interpreted using the paper, the treatment or condition label stands for: live attenuated yellow fever vaccine strain. This specimen consisted of PBMCs, obtained 15 days after the yellow fever booster vaccination. All receptors come from a man between 18 and 35 years old who received the YFV17D yellow fever vaccine.

This clonotype has at least ten counts. The chain joins TRBV5-1 to TRBJ2-1; D is tentatively TRBD1 or TRBD2 (6 bases each). The germline V gene has CDR1 SGHRS and CDR2 YFSETQ. The CDR3 covers 16 residues. Trimming shortened V by 0 bases and J by 6 bases, and 16 bases separated the two germline ends. The CDR3 here is CASSLVSGEVSNEQFF. The CDR3 DNA reads as TGCGCCAGCAGCTTGGTATCAGGGGAGGTGAGCAATGAGCAGTTCTTC.

This clonotype has ten or more counts. This chain uses TRBV7-9 with TRBJ2-7; no clear D. This CDR3 contains 12 residues. Trimming took 5 bases from V and 6 from J, leaving 11 bases between them. Germline lookup yields CDR1 SEHNR and CDR2 FQNEAQ (reference sequence). The CDR3 protein is CASSRTMGEQYV. The CDR3 region has the DNA TGTGCCAGCAGCCGGACGATGGGCGAGCAGTACGTC.

This clonotype was detected ten times or more. This chain uses TRBV7-9 with TRBJ2-5, with 8 bases that match TRBD1. CDR1 is SEHNR and CDR2 is FQNEAQ in the germline V gene (reference sequence). The CDR3 contains 15 residues. V lost 10 bases to trimming and J lost 5 bases; unmatched junction nucleotides: 15. The CDR3 sequence is CATDVAGGAGETQYF. The CDR3 nucleotides are TGTGCCACCGACGTCGCAGGGGGCGCGGGGGAGACCCAGTACTTC. The full variable domain, in which reference TRBV7-9 and TRBJ2-5 provide the parts outside the CDR3, is DTGVSQNPRHKITKRGQNVTFRCDPISEHNRLYWYRQTLGQGPEFLTYFQNEAQLEKSRLLSDRFSAERPKGSFSTLEIQRTEQGDSAMYLCATDVAGGAGETQYFGPGTRLLVL.

The rearrangement uses TRBV11-2 and TRBJ2-2; 8 bases line up with TRBD1. Germline lookup yields CDR1 SGHAT and CDR2 FQNNGV. This CDR3 is 16 amino acids long. V lost 5 bases and J lost 6; bases outside the gene matches: 11. The CDR3 bases are TGTGCCAGCAGCCAACCTAACAGGGGGTGGGCCGGGGAGCTGTTTTTT. Its protein is CASSQPNRGWAGELFF.

This clonotype was recorded at least ten times. The chain is built from TRBV29-1 and TRBJ2-1, with D perhaps matching TRBD2 (6 bases). CDR1 and CDR2 from the germline V gene are SQVTM and ANQGSEA. The CDR3 length is 14 residues. With 5 bases removed from V and 0 bases from J, the gap between germline ends came to 11 bases. The CDR3 protein is CSVRGGDSYNEQFF. The DNA for the CDR3 is TGCAGCGTTCGTGGAGGGGACTCCTACAATGAGCAGTTCTTC.

This clonotype came up many times. The V and J genes are TRBV7-2 and TRBJ1-2; weak D call: TRBD1 (6 bases). CDR3 size: 13 residues. V was trimmed by 4 bases and J by 8 bases, leaving 14 bases between them. CDR1 and CDR2 from the germline V gene are SGHTA and FQGNSA. The CDR3 DNA is TGTGCCAGCAGCTCGTACAGGGTGTCCGGCTACACCTTC. Protein sequence: CASSSYRVSGYTF.

This clonotype showed up many times. The chain has TRBV6-6 and TRBJ2-1, with 12 nucleotides matching TRBD2. The ends lost 2 bases at V and 4 bases at J; junction bases unmatched: 0. The CDR3 contains 15 residues. Per germline, CDR1 MNHNY and CDR2 SVGAGI (reference sequence). CDR3: CASSYGTSGYNEQFF. The CDR3 nucleotides are TGTGCCAGCAGTTACGGGACTAGCGGGTACAATGAGCAGTTCTTC.

This clonotype appeared many times. The chain carries TRBV7-2 and TRBJ2-4; D might be TRBD1 (5 bases). The CDR3 contains 14 residues. Germline V gene data show CDR1 as SGHTA and CDR2 as FQGNSA. V gave up 5 bases and J gave up 3 bases, with 11 bases separating them. CDR3 residues: CASSPAGYKNIQYF. The CDR3 region has the DNA TGTGCCAGCAGCCCCGCAGGGTACAAAAACATTCAGTACTTC.

There are many counts of this clonotype. The chain recombines TRBV7-2 with TRBJ2-7; TRBD1 might be the D (7 bases). From germline, CDR1 is SGHTA and CDR2 FQGNSA. The CDR3 sequence is 12 residues long. The chain's CDR3 is CASSPYRGTVLV. Here the CDR3 DNA reads TGTGCCAGCAGCCCGTACCGGGGGACAGTACTCGTC.

A word on this clonotype: This sequence may be a read error, since a much larger clone differs from it by one base. This rearrangement joins TRBV6-5 to TRBJ2-3; D may match TRBD1 or TRBD2 (6 bases each). V lost 3 bases, J lost 1 base, and 14 bases lay in between. The germline V gene encodes CDR1 MNHEY and CDR2 SVGAGI. This CDR3 region has 16 residues. The CDR3 bases are TGTGCCAGCAGTTATGGGACAAGGGAGGGCACAGATACGCAGTATTTT. The encoded protein is CASSYGTREGTDTQYF.

Many counts were recorded for this clonotype. This chain uses TRBV5-1 with TRBJ1-1, with 8 bases that match TRBD1. The CDR3 consists of 18 residues. CDR1 and CDR2 from the germline V gene are SGHRS and YFSETQ. The trim removed 0 bases at V and 6 bases at J, leaving 16 bases unmatched. CDR3 loop: CASSLGGGQGRVKAEAFF. The CDR3 nucleotides are TGCGCCAGCAGCTTGGGGGGCGGACAGGGACGTGTTAAGGCTGAAGCTTTCTTT.

V and J are TRBV6-2 or TRBV6-3 and TRBJ1-2; D not certain. This CDR3 has 16 amino acids. The V gene lost 3 bases and the J gene lost 0 bases, with 14 bases spanning the gap. In germline, CDR1 is MNHEY, CDR2 SVGEGT. This CDR3 is CASSYTSDGANYGYTF. CDR3 nucleotides: TGTGCCAGCAGTTATACGAGCGACGGGGCTAACTATGGCTACACCTTC.

This clonotype was picked up many times. The J gene is TRBJ2-3, the V gene TRBV20-1; 7 bases align to TRBD2. V lost 5 bases, J lost 6 bases, and 11 bases stayed unmatched. CDR1 is DFQATT and CDR2 is SNEGSKA in the germline V gene (reference sequence). The CDR3 loop spans 14 amino acids. The CDR3 nucleotides read TGCAGTGCTCCTAGACTAGCTGGGGCGGATACGCAGTATTTT. Its protein product is CSAPRLAGADTQYF.

This clonotype was seen many times. The rearrangement links TRBV20-1 to TRBJ1-5, with TRBD1 identical over 8 bases. The CDR3 spans 16 residues. CDR1 is DFQATT, CDR2 SNEGSKA, per germline (reference sequence). V lost 0 bases, J lost 5 bases, and 9 bases stayed unmatched. CDR3 nucleotides: TGCAGTGCTAGAGAATGGCAGGGGGCAGAATATCAGCCCCAGCATTTT. Translated, it gives CSAREWQGAEYQPQHF.

This clonotype showed up many times. The rearrangement links TRBV7-8 to TRBJ2-3; D unclear. Between the trimmed V and J ends, which lost 7 bases and 0 bases, there was a span of 14 bases. The CDR3 has 15 amino acids. The germline CDR1 and CDR2 sequences are SGHVS and FQNEAQ. The CDR3 coding sequence is TGTGCCAGCAACGGACGGACCCATAGCACAGATACGCAGTATTTT. This codes for CASNGRTHSTDTQYF.

The chain carries TRBV11-3 and TRBJ1-3, with D hard to call. Germline CDR1 is SGHNT and CDR2 is YENEEA. Trimming shortened V by 5 bases and J by 2 bases, and 7 bases separated the two germline ends. This CDR3 comprises 13 residues. CDR3 residues: CASSPGPGNTIYF. For the CDR3, the DNA is TGTGCCAGCAGCCCCGGCCCTGGAAACACCATATATTTT.

This clonotype was seen at least ten times. The chain joins TRBV5-4 to TRBJ2-5; D may match TRBD1 or TRBD2 (5 bases each). The length of the CDR3 is 13 residues. Germline V lookup: CDR1 SGHNT, CDR2 YYREEE (reference sequence). The germline V and J ends were trimmed by 4 bases and 3 bases, with 10 bases remaining between them. CDR3 sequence (DNA): TGTGCCAGCAGCACCGGGACGGAAGAGACCCAGTACTTC. This gives the protein CASSTGTEETQYF.